This T cell receptor beta chain was observed in a study of early T cells in non-severe SARS-CoV-2 infection. For the study at large: Sequencing of bulk RNA from unsorted whole blood was done, without chain pairing. Study findings and constraints: Clonotype matching in VDJdb favored anti-spike CD8 responses and did not capture private and CD4 specificities.

TCRdb passed the 5' RACE reads through MiXCR, listing each CDR3 protein once. This sample carries over 30,000 distinct CDR3 sequences, 7% to 7.5% of them seen once, and the ten largest clones take around 13%. This clonotype was detected ten times or more. What it binds is not known. CDR3 length: 17 amino acids. The ends lost 2 bases at V and 0 bases at J; junction bases unmatched: 7. CDR1 KGHSH and CDR2 LQKENI come from the germline V gene. This receptor was identified in an adult who was a healthcare worker with PCR-confirmed SARS-CoV-2 infection or an uninfected control (not recorded which). The chain combines TRBV18 with TRBJ2-3; 8 bases match TRBD2. The material was whole blood, obtained at baseline. CDR3: CASSPIGTSGSTDTQYF. The CDR3 coding sequence is TGTGCCAGCTCACCAATCGGCACTAGCGGTAGCACAGATACGCAGTATTTT.